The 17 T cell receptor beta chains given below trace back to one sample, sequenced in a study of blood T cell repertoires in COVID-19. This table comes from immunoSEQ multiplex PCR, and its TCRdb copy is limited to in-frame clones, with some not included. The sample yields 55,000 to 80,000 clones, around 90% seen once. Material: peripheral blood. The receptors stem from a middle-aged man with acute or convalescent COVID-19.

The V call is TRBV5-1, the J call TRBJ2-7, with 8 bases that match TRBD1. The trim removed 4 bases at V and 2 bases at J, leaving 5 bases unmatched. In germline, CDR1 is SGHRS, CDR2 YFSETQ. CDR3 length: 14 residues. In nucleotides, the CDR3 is TGCGCCAGCAGCGCCCGACAGGGGACCTACGAGCAGTACTTC. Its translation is CASSARQGTYEQYF.

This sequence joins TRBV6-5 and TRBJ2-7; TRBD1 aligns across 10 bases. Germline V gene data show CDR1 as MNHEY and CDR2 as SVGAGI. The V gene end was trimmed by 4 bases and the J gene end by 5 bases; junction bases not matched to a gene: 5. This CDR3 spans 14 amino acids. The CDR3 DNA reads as TGTGCCAGCAGTTCGGGGACAGGGGTGGACGAGCAGTACTTC. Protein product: CASSSGTGVDEQYF.

The CDR3 coding sequence is TGTGCCAGTCAGCTTGCGGGGGGACTAGCCTACGAGCAGTACTTC. Its translation is CASQLAGGLAYEQYF. This rearrangement joins TRBV5-4 to TRBJ2-7; 8 positions agree with TRBD2. Germline V gives CDR1 SGHNT, CDR2 YYREEE (reference sequence). V lost 8 bases and J lost 2; bases outside the gene matches: 12. CDR3 length: 15 residues.

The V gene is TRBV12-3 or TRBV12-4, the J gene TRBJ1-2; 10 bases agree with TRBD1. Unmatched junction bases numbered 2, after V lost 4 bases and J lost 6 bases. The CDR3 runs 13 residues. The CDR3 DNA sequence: TGTGCCAGCAGTTCCGGGACAGGGGATGGCTACACCTTC. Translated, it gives CASSSGTGDGYTF.

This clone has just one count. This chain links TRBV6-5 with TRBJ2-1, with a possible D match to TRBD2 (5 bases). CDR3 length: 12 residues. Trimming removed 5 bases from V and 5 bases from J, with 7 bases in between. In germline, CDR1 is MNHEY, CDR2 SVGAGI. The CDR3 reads CASSPGDNEQFF. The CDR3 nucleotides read TGTGCCAGCAGTCCCGGGGACAATGAGCAGTTCTTC.

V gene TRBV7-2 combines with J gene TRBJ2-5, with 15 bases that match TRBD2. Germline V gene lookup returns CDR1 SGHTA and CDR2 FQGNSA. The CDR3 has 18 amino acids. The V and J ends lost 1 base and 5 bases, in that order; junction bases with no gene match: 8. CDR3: CASSLGTSGGAVWETQYF. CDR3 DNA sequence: TGTGCCAGCAGCTTAGGGACTAGCGGGGGGGCCGTGTGGGAGACCCAGTACTTC.

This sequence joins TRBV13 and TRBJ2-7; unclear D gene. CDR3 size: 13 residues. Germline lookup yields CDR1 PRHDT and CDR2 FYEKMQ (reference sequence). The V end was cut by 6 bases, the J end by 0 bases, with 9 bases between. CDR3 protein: CASSPRSSYEQYF. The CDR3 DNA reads TGTGCCAGCAGTCCCCGTAGCTCCTACGAGCAGTACTTC.

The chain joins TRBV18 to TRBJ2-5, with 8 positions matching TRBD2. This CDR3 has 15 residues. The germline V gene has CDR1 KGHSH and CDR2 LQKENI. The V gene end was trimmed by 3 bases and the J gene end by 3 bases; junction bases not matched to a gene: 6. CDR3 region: CASSPGLVSEETQYF. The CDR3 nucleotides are TGTGCCAGCTCACCGGGACTAGTCTCTGAAGAGACCCAGTACTTC.

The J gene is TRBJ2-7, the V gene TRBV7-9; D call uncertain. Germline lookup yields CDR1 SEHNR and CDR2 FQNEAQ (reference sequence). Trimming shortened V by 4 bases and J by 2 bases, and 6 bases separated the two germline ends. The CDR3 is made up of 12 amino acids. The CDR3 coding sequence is TGTGCCAGCAGCTCAGATCCCTACGAGCAGTACTTC. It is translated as CASSSDPYEQYF.

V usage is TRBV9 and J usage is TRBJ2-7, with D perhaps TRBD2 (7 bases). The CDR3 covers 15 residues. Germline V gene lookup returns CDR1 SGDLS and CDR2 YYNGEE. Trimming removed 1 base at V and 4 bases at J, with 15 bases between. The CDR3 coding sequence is TGTGCCAGCAGCGTATCTGCGGGGGCCTCTTACGAGCAGTACTTC. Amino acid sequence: CASSVSAGASYEQYF.

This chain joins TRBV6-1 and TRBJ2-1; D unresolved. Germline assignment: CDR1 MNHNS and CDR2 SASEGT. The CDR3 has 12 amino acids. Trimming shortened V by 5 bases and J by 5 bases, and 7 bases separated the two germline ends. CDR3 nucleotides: TGTGCCAGCAGTTCAACGGACAATGAGCAGTTCTTC. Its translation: CASSSTDNEQFF.

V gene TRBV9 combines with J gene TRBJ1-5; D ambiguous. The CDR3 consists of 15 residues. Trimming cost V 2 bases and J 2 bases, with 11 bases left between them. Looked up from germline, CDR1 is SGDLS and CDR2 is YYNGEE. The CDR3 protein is CASSVGLARNQPQHF. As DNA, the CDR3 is TGTGCCAGCAGCGTTGGTCTAGCCCGCAATCAGCCCCAGCATTTT.

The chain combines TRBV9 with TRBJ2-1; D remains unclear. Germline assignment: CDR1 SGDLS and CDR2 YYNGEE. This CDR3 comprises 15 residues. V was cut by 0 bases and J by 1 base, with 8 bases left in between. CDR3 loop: CASSVEPSSYNEQFF. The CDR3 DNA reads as TGTGCCAGCAGCGTAGAGCCGAGTTCCTACAATGAGCAGTTCTTC. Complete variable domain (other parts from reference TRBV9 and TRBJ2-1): DSGVTQTPKHLITATGQRVTLRCSPRSGDLSVYWYQQSLDQGLQFLIQYYNGEERAKGNILERFSAQQFPDLHSELNLSSLELGDSALYFCASSVEPSSYNEQFFGPGTRLTVL.

CDR3 nucleotide sequence: TGTGCTAGTGGTCTCCACAGGGGGCAGAGCTCTGGGGCCAACGTCCTGACTTTC. Protein product: CASGLHRGQSSGANVLTF. The chain recombines TRBV12-5 with TRBJ2-6; TRBD1 matches at 9 bases. This CDR3 region has 18 residues. Trimming took 5 bases from V and 0 from J; bases not matched to a gene: 8. In germline, CDR1 is LGHNT, CDR2 FRNRAP.

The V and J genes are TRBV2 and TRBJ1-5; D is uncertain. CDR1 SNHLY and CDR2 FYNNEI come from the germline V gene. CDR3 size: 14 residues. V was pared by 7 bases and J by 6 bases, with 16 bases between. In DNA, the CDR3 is TGTGCCAGCATCGAGGGCCTGGGAGGTCAGCCCCAGCATTTT. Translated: CASIEGLGGQPQHF. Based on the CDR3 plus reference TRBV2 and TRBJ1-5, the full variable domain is EPEVTQTPSHQVTQMGQEVILRCVPISNHLYFYWYRQILGQKVEFLVSFYNNEISEKSEIFDDQFSVERPDGSNFTLKIRSTKLEDSAMYFCASIEGLGGQPQHFGDGTRLSIL.

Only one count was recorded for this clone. The CDR3 loop is CASSSTVRSGNTIYF. In nucleotides, the CDR3 is TGTGCCAGCAGCTCGACAGTTCGGTCTGGAAACACCATATATTTT. J is TRBJ1-3 and V is TRBV5-6, with a possible D match to TRBD1 (5 bases). The germline gives CDR1 SGHDT, CDR2 YYEEEE. The CDR3 is made up of 15 amino acids. The germline V and J ends were trimmed by 3 bases and 1 base, with 11 bases remaining between them.

The CDR3 DNA sequence: TGTGCCAGCAGCTTAGTCCTATCCTACGAGCAGTACTTC. It codes for CASSLVLSYEQYF. V and J are TRBV11-1 and TRBJ2-7; the D is unclear. The CDR3 contains 13 residues. The germline CDR1 and CDR2 sequences are SGHAT and FQDESV (reference sequence). Trimming shortened V by 1 base and J by 1 base, and 5 bases separated the two germline ends.